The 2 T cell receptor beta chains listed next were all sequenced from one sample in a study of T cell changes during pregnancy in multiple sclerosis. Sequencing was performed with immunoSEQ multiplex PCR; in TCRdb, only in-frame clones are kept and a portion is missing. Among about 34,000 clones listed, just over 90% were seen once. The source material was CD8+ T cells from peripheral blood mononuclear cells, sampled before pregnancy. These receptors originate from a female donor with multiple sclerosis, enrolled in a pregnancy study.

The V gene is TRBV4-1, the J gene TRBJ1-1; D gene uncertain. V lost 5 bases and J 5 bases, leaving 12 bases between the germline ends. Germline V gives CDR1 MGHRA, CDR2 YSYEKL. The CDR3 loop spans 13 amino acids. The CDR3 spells CASSDRELTEAFF. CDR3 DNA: TGCGCCAGCAGCGACCGGGAATTAACTGAAGCTTTCTTT.

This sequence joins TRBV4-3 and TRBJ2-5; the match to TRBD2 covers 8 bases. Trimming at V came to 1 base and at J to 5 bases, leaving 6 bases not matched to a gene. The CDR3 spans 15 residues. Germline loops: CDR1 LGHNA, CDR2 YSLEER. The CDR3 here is CASSQARGGSETQYF. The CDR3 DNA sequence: TGCGCCAGCAGCCAAGCTCGGGGGGGCTCTGAGACCCAGTACTTC.